These T cell receptor beta chains were read from a single sample in a study of human T cells and chemical hapten exposure. TCRdb re-called the RACE reads through MiXCR, storing one row per CDR3 protein. Here the sample spans 73,000 or so distinct CDR3 sequences, 8.5% to 9% being singletons. Sequencing used whole blood, obtained in connection with sensitization to the hapten diphenylcyclopropenone (DPC). These receptors were taken from a woman aged 50 to 60 with alopecia areata. Some clones in this sample may be carry-over from other donors' samples. CDR3s include the opening cysteine and the closing phenylalanine or tryptophan. Each record gives: CDR3 DNA, CDR3 protein, D gene, J gene, clone size, V gene. A D gene is named only where the DNA matches it firmly. Not all rows give a size; the values are once, few, many and, for expanded clones, a class.

DNA: TGCAGTGCCGGCGGTAAATTGAACACTGAAGCTTTCTTT
CDR3: CSAGGKLNTEAFF
D: NA
J: TRBJ1-1
size: NA
V: TRBV20-1

DNA: TGTGCCAGCAGCTTAGTTGGGACCCTATACGAGCAGTACTTC
CDR3: CASSLVGTLYEQYF
D: NA
J: TRBJ2-7
size: few
V: TRBV7-2

DNA: TGTGCCAGCAGCTTAGCAGGGGTCAATCAGCCCCAGCATTTT
CDR3: CASSLAGVNQPQHF
D: NA
J: TRBJ1-5
size: NA
V: TRBV7-9

DNA: TGCGCCAGCAGCTTGGAAGCCAATCAGCCCCAGCATTTT
CDR3: CASSLEANQPQHF
D: NA
J: TRBJ1-5
size: NA
V: TRBV5-1

DNA: TGTGCCAGCAGCCCAACCGGACAGGGAGCCCTGCAGACCCAGTACTTC
CDR3: CASSPTGQGALQTQYF
D: TRBD1
J: TRBJ2-5
size: NA
V: TRBV7-2

DNA: TGTGCCACCAGTGATCCAGCCAAGACTAGCGGGAGGGCCTTGGAGGAGACCCAGTACTTC
CDR3: CATSDPAKTSGRALEETQYF
D: TRBD2
J: TRBJ2-5
size: few
V: TRBV24-1

DNA: TGTGCCAGCAGCCCGTACAGGGGGCCCTCGTCCTACGAGCAGTACTTC
CDR3: CASSPYRGPSSYEQYF
D: TRBD1
J: TRBJ2-7
size: few
V: TRBV7-8

DNA: TGTGCCAGCAGTGAATACCAGGGAGGGAATGGCTACACCTTC
CDR3: CASSEYQGGNGYTF
D: NA
J: TRBJ1-2
size: few
V: TRBV25-1

DNA: TGCGCCAGCAGCGGGAGGTATAATTCACCCCTCCACTTT
CDR3: CASSGRYNSPLHF
D: NA
J: TRBJ1-6
size: many
V: TRBV5-1

DNA: TGTGCCAGCAGCTTAGGGTTCGCGGGAGCGGGCACCGGGGAGCTGTTTTTT
CDR3: CASSLGFAGAGTGELFF
D: TRBD2
J: TRBJ2-2
size: few
V: TRBV11-3

DNA: TGTGCCATCAGTGTACAGGGCTCTGGGGCCAACGTCCTGACTTTC
CDR3: CAISVQGSGANVLTF
D: NA
J: TRBJ2-6
size: few
V: TRBV10-3

DNA: TGTGCCGGGACTAGCGGGGGGCCACAAGAGACCCAGTACTTC
CDR3: CAGTSGGPQETQYF
D: TRBD2
J: TRBJ2-5
size: NA
V: TRBV5-4

DNA: TGTGCCAGTAGGAGCAAGACCGAGGGTTTTAATTCACCCCTCCACTTT
CDR3: CASRSKTEGFNSPLHF
D: NA
J: TRBJ1-6
size: few
V: TRBV19

DNA: TGTGCCAGCAGCTCCTACAGGGGAAGTGGAGATACGCAGTATTTT
CDR3: CASSSYRGSGDTQYF
D: TRBD1
J: TRBJ2-3
size: many
V: TRBV7-9

DNA: TGTGCCAGCAGAAATCGACAGGGGTTGGGTGGCTACACCTTC
CDR3: CASRNRQGLGGYTF
D: TRBD1
J: TRBJ1-2
size: many
V: TRBV6-1

DNA: TGTGCCAGTAGTACGCATAGCACAGATACGCAGTATTTT
CDR3: CASSTHSTDTQYF
D: NA
J: TRBJ2-3
size: few
V: TRBV19

DNA: TGTGCCAGCAGCTTACAACCCGGGACAGGGAACGGTCAGCCCCAGCATTTT
CDR3: CASSLQPGTGNGQPQHF
D: TRBD1
J: TRBJ1-5
size: many
V: TRBV7-6

DNA: TGCGCCAGCAGCGTGGACAGTTCTAATTCACCCCTCCACTTT
CDR3: CASSVDSSNSPLHF
D: NA
J: TRBJ1-6
size: NA
V: TRBV5-1

DNA: TGTGCCAGCAGCCCCACGACAGGGCGAGACACTGAAGCTTTCTTT
CDR3: CASSPTTGRDTEAFF
D: TRBD1
J: TRBJ1-1
size: NA
V: TRBV9

DNA: TGCGCCAGCAGCCAAGGCCGGGCGAGGGGCACAGATACGCAGTATTTT
CDR3: CASSQGRARGTDTQYF
D: NA
J: TRBJ2-3
size: NA
V: TRBV4-3

DNA: TGTGCCAGCAGCGAAGGACGGGGAAGAGACGAGCAGTACTTC
CDR3: CASSEGRGRDEQYF
D: NA
J: TRBJ2-7
size: few
V: TRBV5-4

DNA: TGTGCCAGCTCACCGTCAGGGACAGGTACGCAGTATTTT
CDR3: CASSPSGTGTQYF
D: TRBD1
J: TRBJ2-3
size: few
V: TRBV18

DNA: TGCAGTGCCACCGTTGGGATCTCTGGAAACACCATATATTTT
CDR3: CSATVGISGNTIYF
D: NA
J: TRBJ1-3
size: many
V: TRBV20-1

DNA: TGCGCCAGCAGCGAAACAACCGGGACTGCTGGAAACACCATATATTTT
CDR3: CASSETTGTAGNTIYF
D: NA
J: TRBJ1-3
size: few
V: TRBV5-1

DNA: TGTGCCAGCAGTGCTCAGGGGGGTAACACTGAAGCTTTCTTT
CDR3: CASSAQGGNTEAFF
D: TRBD1
J: TRBJ1-1
size: NA
V: TRBV6-6

DNA: TGTGCCAGCAGGGGGAGGGGGAAGGACGAGCAGTACTTC
CDR3: CASRGRGKDEQYF
D: NA
J: TRBJ2-7
size: many
V: TRBV6-5

DNA: TGTGCCAGCTCACCCCCAAATGGAGCCGCAGGAGGCTACACCTTC
CDR3: CASSPPNGAAGGYTF
D: NA
J: TRBJ1-2
size: NA
V: TRBV18

DNA: TGTGCCAGTAGTATTAACAGGGACCCCACAGATACGCAGTATTTT
CDR3: CASSINRDPTDTQYF
D: NA
J: TRBJ2-3
size: few
V: TRBV19

DNA: TGTGCCAGCAGCAAAACAGGGGACTACATGAACACTGAAGCTTTCTTT
CDR3: CASSKTGDYMNTEAFF
D: TRBD1
J: TRBJ1-1
size: many
V: TRBV5-6

DNA: TGCAGTGCCCCTCCTAAGGGGAACTTTGGCTACACCTTC
CDR3: CSAPPKGNFGYTF
D: NA
J: TRBJ1-2
size: few
V: TRBV20-1

DNA: TGCGCCAGCAGCGACAGACAGGGATTAAGCTCTGGAAACACCATATATTTT
CDR3: CASSDRQGLSSGNTIYF
D: TRBD1
J: TRBJ1-3
size: NA
V: TRBV5-1

DNA: TGTGCCAGCAGTGAAGCCCAGGGGGACACTGAAGCTTTCTTT
CDR3: CASSEAQGDTEAFF
D: TRBD1
J: TRBJ1-1
size: NA
V: TRBV6-1

DNA: TGCGCCAGCAGTGCATCGGACCACCAAGAGACCCAGTACTTC
CDR3: CASSASDHQETQYF
D: NA
J: TRBJ2-5
size: NA
V: TRBV10-1

DNA: TGTGCCAGCAGCCTGACAGGCCCCTACGAGCAGTACTTC
CDR3: CASSLTGPYEQYF
D: NA
J: TRBJ2-7
size: many
V: TRBV27

DNA: TGTGCCAGCAGTATCATCCGCACAGATACGCAGTATTTT
CDR3: CASSIIRTDTQYF
D: NA
J: TRBJ2-3
size: few
V: TRBV12-3/TRBV12-4

DNA: TGCAGTGCTAGAGATGGGGGGGCCACAGATACGCAGTATTTT
CDR3: CSARDGGATDTQYF
D: NA
J: TRBJ2-3
size: many
V: TRBV20-1

DNA: TGTGCCAGCAGCGCGGGGGCCCGCACAGATACGCAGTATTTT
CDR3: CASSAGARTDTQYF
D: NA
J: TRBJ2-3
size: many
V: TRBV6-5

DNA: TGTGCCAGCAGTTTAACCGACAGGGGACCCTCCTACGAGCAGTACTTC
CDR3: CASSLTDRGPSYEQYF
D: TRBD1
J: TRBJ2-7
size: few
V: TRBV6-5

DNA: TGCGCCAGCAGCCAAGCCGGACAGGGTACCTACGAGCAGTACTTC
CDR3: CASSQAGQGTYEQYF
D: TRBD1
J: TRBJ2-7
size: NA
V: TRBV4-1

DNA: TGTGCCAGCAGCTTAGATGAGGGACAAAGTAGCACAGATACGCAGTATTTT
CDR3: CASSLDEGQSSTDTQYF
D: NA
J: TRBJ2-3
size: few
V: TRBV7-6

DNA: TGTGCCAGCAGCCAGTTTGGCGAGCAGTACTTC
CDR3: CASSQFGEQYF
D: NA
J: TRBJ2-7
size: many
V: TRBV25-1

DNA: TGCGCCAGCAGCCGGAGGAACGGGGTGGGCACAGATACGCAGTATTTT
CDR3: CASSRRNGVGTDTQYF
D: NA
J: TRBJ2-3
size: many
V: TRBV4-1

DNA: TGTGCTAGTGGTCCCCCCGGGACAGGGGTCGAAGAGACCCAGTACTTC
CDR3: CASGPPGTGVEETQYF
D: TRBD1
J: TRBJ2-5
size: NA
V: TRBV12-5

DNA: TGCAGTGCTAGGGGGACAGACAATTCACCCCTCCACTTT
CDR3: CSARGTDNSPLHF
D: TRBD1
J: TRBJ1-6
size: many
V: TRBV20-1

DNA: TGTGCCAGCAGTCCCGAGAAAGGCGGGCTGAGCTCCTACAATGAGCAGTTCTTC
CDR3: CASSPEKGGLSSYNEQFF
D: NA
J: TRBJ2-1
size: NA
V: TRBV6-2/TRBV6-3

DNA: TGTGCCAGCAGCCTCGAGAGGGGAGCTACAGATACGCAGTATTTT
CDR3: CASSLERGATDTQYF
D: NA
J: TRBJ2-3
size: few
V: TRBV7-9

DNA: TGTGCCAGCTCACCACTGACAGGGAGAGGTGGCACTGAAGCTTTCTTT
CDR3: CASSPLTGRGGTEAFF
D: TRBD1
J: TRBJ1-1
size: few
V: TRBV18

DNA: TGTGCCAGCAGCCTCACGTTTGGACAGGCTTCGGAGCAGTACTTC
CDR3: CASSLTFGQASEQYF
D: TRBD1
J: TRBJ2-7
size: NA
V: TRBV3-1

DNA: TGCAGCGTTGGGGAGGGGGCCAAAAACATTCAGTACTTC
CDR3: CSVGEGAKNIQYF
D: TRBD2
J: TRBJ2-4
size: NA
V: TRBV29-1

DNA: TGCGCCAGCAGCTTGAGAGAGGCTGGGGCCAACGTCCTGACTTTC
CDR3: CASSLREAGANVLTF
D: NA
J: TRBJ2-6
size: NA
V: TRBV5-1

DNA: TGCAGCGCCCACCAAACAGATACGCAGTATTTT
CDR3: CSAHQTDTQYF
D: NA
J: TRBJ2-3
size: NA
V: TRBV29-1

DNA: TGCAGTGCTAGGGCGGGGTACAGCGGGGGGACCCCTAGCACAGATACGCAGTATTTT
CDR3: CSARAGYSGGTPSTDTQYF
D: TRBD2
J: TRBJ2-3
size: many
V: TRBV20-1